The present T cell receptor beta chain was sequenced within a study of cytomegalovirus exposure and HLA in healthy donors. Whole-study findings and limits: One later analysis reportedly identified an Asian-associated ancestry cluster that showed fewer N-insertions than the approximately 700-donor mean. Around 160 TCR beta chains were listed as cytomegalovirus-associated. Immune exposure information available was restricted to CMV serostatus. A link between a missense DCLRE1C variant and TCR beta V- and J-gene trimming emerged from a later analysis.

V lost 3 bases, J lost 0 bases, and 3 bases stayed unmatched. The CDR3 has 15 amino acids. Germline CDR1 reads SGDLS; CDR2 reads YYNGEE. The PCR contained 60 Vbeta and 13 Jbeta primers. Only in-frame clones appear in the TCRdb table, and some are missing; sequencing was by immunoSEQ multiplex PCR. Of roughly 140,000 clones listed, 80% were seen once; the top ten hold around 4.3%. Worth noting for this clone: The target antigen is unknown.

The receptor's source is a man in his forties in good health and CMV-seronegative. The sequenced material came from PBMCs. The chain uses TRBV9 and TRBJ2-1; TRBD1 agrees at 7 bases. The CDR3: CASSEQGYSYNEQFF. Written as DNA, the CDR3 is TGTGCCAGCAGCGAACAGGGGTACTCCTACAATGAGCAGTTCTTC.